These T cell receptor beta chains were read from a single sample in a study of cytomegalovirus exposure and HLA in healthy donors. Here immunoSEQ multiplex PCR was the method, and the copy in TCRdb shows in-frame clones only, minus some. This sample has about 210,000 clones, with 75% to 80% found just once. Sample: PBMCs. The source is a male donor in good health and CMV-seronegative. Each CDR3 is given with its conserved first and last residue.

v_gene	j_gene	CDR3aa
TRBV19	TRBJ1-1	CASTALGAEAFF
TRBV6-5	TRBJ1-5	CASSYNRGQPQHF
TRBV5-1	TRBJ2-7	CASRGTGSYEQYF
TRBV5-1	TRBJ1-1	CASSLDQGGVNTEAFF
TRBV5-5	TRBJ2-3	CASSLWTVTDTQYF
TRBV11-3	TRBJ2-1	CASSLGRDREQFF
TRBV10-3	TRBJ2-7	CAIRQGGVYEQYF
TRBV9	TRBJ1-1	CASSPTSRGDTEAFF
TRBV7-2	TRBJ1-1	CASSRGQGNTEAFF
TRBV9	TRBJ2-7	CASSASFHEQYF
TRBV5-4	TRBJ2-7	CASSLSRGQGYEQYF
TRBV10-3	TRBJ2-3	CAINGLVSADTQYF
TRBV7-6	TRBJ1-5	CASSQDRGHQPQHF
TRBV5-6	TRBJ2-2	CASSAGNTGELFF
TRBV5-5	TRBJ2-7	CASSLLGSYEQYF
TRBV7-9	TRBJ1-4	CASGYEANEKLFF
TRBV5-1	TRBJ2-5	CASSWTSGGGETQYF
TRBV19	TRBJ2-3	CASSPRQGGGTDTQYF
TRBV12-5	TRBJ1-2	CASGETVHGYTF
TRBV27	TRBJ2-1	CASSLLGQGEFF
TRBV6-5	TRBJ1-1	CASSSRGAGTEAFF
TRBV5-6	-	CASSSVAGQSYEQYF
TRBV7-6	TRBJ1-2	CASSLDQGNGYGYTF
TRBV10-3	TRBJ2-5	CAISLGQSFDQETQYF
TRBV28	TRBJ2-7	CASSLARAGPPTFYEQYF
TRBV7-9	-	CASSPPRGGNSYEQYF
TRBV6-5	TRBJ2-7	CASSYRGAGEQYF
TRBV5-1	TRBJ1-1	CASSPRGNTEAFF
TRBV4-2	TRBJ2-1	CASSGGVPGEQFF
TRBV28	TRBJ2-7	CASRVTGDRYEQYF
TRBV6-5	TRBJ1-2	CASSSPRAGRKGYTF
TRBV6-5	TRBJ2-1	CASKSGSNEQFF
TRBV6-6	TRBJ2-1	CASRTTTGALNEQFF
TRBV4-1	TRBJ2-7	CASSQSPGLRYEQYF
TRBV7-6	TRBJ1-4	CASSLGGLTNEKLFF
TRBV27	TRBJ2-7	CASRKRGLRDSSYEQYF
TRBV6-4	TRBJ2-2	CASSPGQGASTGELFF
TRBV27	TRBJ1-6	CASSFPGIANSPLHF
TRBV27	TRBJ1-2	CASSPRTGTNYGYTF
TRBV6-5	TRBJ1-2	CASIRQGAYTF
TRBV29-1	TRBJ2-7	CSVASGAAGYYEQYF
TRBV4-1	TRBJ1-4	CASSHLDRAPNEKLFF
TRBV5-8	TRBJ2-7	CASSLGPSGGIYEQYF
TRBV5-1	TRBJ1-6	CANSPGVAGRGDSPLHF
TRBV27	TRBJ1-6	CASTQGRLSNSPLHF
TRBV29-1	TRBJ2-7	CSVEDVRDEQYF
TRBV7-8	TRBJ2-2	CASSHGTANTGELFF
TRBV6-1	TRBJ1-2	CASTWDRGSVGYTF
TRBV11-3	TRBJ2-3	CASSNTDTQYF
TRBV19	TRBJ2-2	CASSIARLGTGELFF
TRBV19	TRBJ1-1	CASSIIDRDTEAFF